The 24 T cell receptor beta chains below come from one sample, sequenced in a study of blood T cell repertoires in COVID-19. Sequencing was performed with immunoSEQ multiplex PCR; in TCRdb, only in-frame clones are kept and a portion is missing. The sample lists a few hundred thousand clones; around 90% were seen once. The material sequenced was PBMCs or T cells enriched from blood (not recorded which). The receptors stem from a man aged 30-40 years who had been exposed to COVID-19.

The chain has TRBV27 and TRBJ2-4, with unresolved D. Germline lookup yields CDR1 MNHEY and CDR2 SMNVEV (reference sequence). The CDR3 spans 14 residues. V lost 3 bases, J lost 2 bases, and 8 bases lay in between. The CDR3 coding sequence is TGTGCCAGCAGTTTTCGCGGATCCAAAAACATTCAGTACTTC. It specifies CASSFRGSKNIQYF.

The chain combines TRBV5-1 with TRBJ1-1; 7 nucleotides agree with TRBD1. The J segment lost 2 bases and the V segment lost 4 bases, leaving 8 bases of the junction unmatched. Germline loops: CDR1 SGHRS, CDR2 YFSETQ. The CDR3 totals 15 residues. CDR3 protein: CASSRRDSYNTEAFF. The CDR3 DNA reads TGCGCCAGCAGCCGGAGGGACAGCTACAACACTGAAGCTTTCTTT. The full variable domain, completed using reference TRBV5-1 and TRBJ1-1, is KAGVTQTPRYLIKTRGQQVTLSCSPISGHRSVSWYQQTPGQGLQFLFEYFSETQRNKGNFPGRFSGRQFSNSRSEMNVSTLELGDSALYLCASSRRDSYNTEAFFGQGTRLTVV.

This chain links TRBV20-1 with TRBJ2-1, with 7 bases fitting TRBD2. CDR1 and CDR2 from the germline V gene are DFQATT and SNEGSKA (reference sequence). V shed 1 base and J 12 bases; nucleotides not matched to a gene: 3. The CDR3 has 11 amino acids. In nucleotides, the CDR3 is TGCAGTGCTAGAGTGCCGGGGGGGCAGTTCTTC. Encoded protein: CSARVPGGQFF.

The gene calls are TRBV5-4 and TRBJ1-3; 8 nucleotides match TRBD1. Germline V lookup: CDR1 SGHNT, CDR2 YYREEE (reference sequence). This CDR3 is built from 15 residues. V lost 3 bases and J lost 4; bases outside the gene matches: 6. The CDR3 DNA is TGTGCCAGCAGCTCCGACAGGGGAACAGGAAACACCATATATTTT. Translation: CASSSDRGTGNTIYF.

This clone was counted a single time. The chain employs TRBV5-1 and TRBJ2-7; 7 bases fit TRBD1. Germline lookup yields CDR1 SGHRS and CDR2 YFSETQ. The length of the CDR3 is 14 residues. Trimming at V came to 0 bases and at J to 6 bases, leaving 6 bases not matched to a gene. The CDR3 loop is CASSLGDREREQYF. The CDR3 nucleotides read TGCGCCAGCAGCTTGGGGGACAGAGAACGCGAGCAGTACTTC.

V and J are TRBV4-1 and TRBJ2-7, with 12 bases lining up with TRBD2. The CDR3 loop spans 14 amino acids. Germline CDR1 and CDR2: MGHRA and YSYEKL. V lost 4 bases, J lost 6 bases, and 4 bases stayed unmatched. The CDR3, as DNA: TGCGCCAGCAGCCTCCTGACTAGCGGGGGCGAGCAGTACTTC. As protein: CASSLLTSGGEQYF.

This clone was counted a single time. This rearrangement joins TRBV19 to TRBJ2-5; TRBD2 matches 7 bases. The V gene end was trimmed by 3 bases and the J gene end by 5 bases; junction bases not matched to a gene: 9. Looked up from germline, CDR1 is LNHDA and CDR2 is SQIVND (reference sequence). The CDR3 is 15 residues long. The CDR3 sequence is CASSIGAGPRETQYF. The CDR3 DNA reads as TGTGCCAGTAGTATCGGAGCGGGGCCCAGGGAGACCCAGTACTTC.

This clone was detected once. This sequence joins TRBV5-1 and TRBJ2-1; tentative D call: TRBD1 (6 bases). Trimming took 7 bases from V and 7 from J, leaving 15 bases between them. CDR3 length equals 13 residues. Germline-derived CDR1 and CDR2 are SGHRS and YFSETQ. In nucleotides, the CDR3 is TGCGCCAGCCGTCAGGGGCTACCAAATGAGCAGTTCTTC. Residues: CASRQGLPNEQFF.

V gene TRBV19 combines with J gene TRBJ1-1; a possible D gene is TRBD1 (5 bases). CDR1 is LNHDA and CDR2 is SQIVND in the germline V gene (reference sequence). V shed 2 bases and J shed 5 bases, with 15 bases lying between them. CDR3 length: 15 amino acids. CDR3 coding DNA: TGTGCCAGTAGTATAATGGCTGGTACAGGAACTGAAGCTTTCTTT. This codes for CASSIMAGTGTEAFF.

The chain links TRBV9 to TRBJ2-1; weak D call: TRBD2 (6 bases). V dropped 0 bases and J dropped 5 bases, with 18 bases sitting between them. There are 17 residues in the CDR3. Germline assignment: CDR1 SGDLS and CDR2 YYNGEE. CDR3 residues: CASSVVGGGQGDNEQFF. Here the CDR3 DNA reads TGTGCCAGCAGCGTAGTGGGAGGAGGGCAGGGAGACAATGAGCAGTTCTTC.

About this clone itself: The junction departs from the called germline gene at one end, perhaps through a read error. The chain combines TRBV15 with TRBJ1-1, with 8 bases aligning to TRBD1. Per the germline V gene, CDR1 is LNHNV and CDR2 is YYDKDF (reference sequence). The CDR3 has 14 amino acids. The CDR3 bases are TGTGCCACCACCCTCCGGACAGGGAACCCTGAAGCTTTCTTT. The encoded protein is CATTLRTGNPEAFF.

This sequence joins TRBV11-2 and TRBJ2-7; D is possibly TRBD2 (6 bases). Germline CDR1 SGHAT, CDR2 FQNNGV. Trimming removed 5 bases from V and 0 bases from J, with 11 bases in between. This CDR3 region has 14 residues. The CDR3 sequence: CASSTGLSSYEQYF. CDR3 DNA: TGTGCCAGCAGCACGGGACTGAGCTCCTACGAGCAGTACTTC. Looking up the rest from reference TRBV11-2 and TRBJ2-7 gives the full variable domain: EAGVAQSPRYKIIEKRQSVAFWCNPISGHATLYWYQQILGQGPKLLIQFQNNGVVDDSQLPKDRFSAERLKGVDSTLKIQPAKLEDSAVYLCASSTGLSSYEQYFGPGTRLTVT.

This rearrangement joins TRBV4-3 to TRBJ1-1, with unresolved D. Germline V gene lookup returns CDR1 LGHNA and CDR2 YSLEER. The ends were cut back, 4 bases at V and 4 bases at J, with 10 bases in the middle. The CDR3 has 13 amino acids. CDR3 region: CASSRGLSTEAFF. As DNA, the CDR3 is TGCGCCAGCAGCCGCGGACTGAGCACTGAAGCTTTCTTT.

CDR3 sequence: CASSQDGRSNQPQHF. DNA of the CDR3: TGTGCCAGCAGCCAAGATGGGAGGAGCAATCAGCCCCAGCATTTT. This sequence joins TRBV3-1 (or the pseudogene TRBV3-2) and TRBJ1-5; D remains ambiguous. Germline lookup yields CDR1 LGHDT and CDR2 YNNKEL (reference sequence). The germline V and J ends were trimmed by 0 bases and 1 base, with 7 bases remaining between them. The CDR3 runs to 15 residues.

The genes are TRBV27 and TRBJ1-5; the D gene is possibly TRBD1 (6 bases). The ends were cut back, 4 bases at V and 9 bases at J, with 16 bases in the middle. This CDR3 comprises 14 residues. Germline V lookup: CDR1 MNHEY, CDR2 SMNVEV (reference sequence). In DNA form, the CDR3 reads TGTGCCAGCAGTTGGTCCCAGGGGAAATGGCCCCAGCATTTT. Translating it yields CASSWSQGKWPQHF.

The genes are TRBV5-1 and TRBJ1-2; D ambiguous. V gave up 3 bases and J gave up 6 bases, with 15 bases separating them. The V gene's germline CDR1 is SGHRS and CDR2 YFSETQ. CDR3 length equals 14 residues. The CDR3 DNA sequence: TGCGCCAGCAGCTCGGAAGTGGGGAGGGATGGCTACACCTTC. Protein: CASSSEVGRDGYTF.

The chain couples TRBV5-6 to TRBJ1-5; tentatively, D is TRBD1 (6 bases). Germline values: CDR1 SGHDT, CDR2 YYEEEE. Trimming cost V 1 base and J 2 bases, with 10 bases left between them. The CDR3 runs 15 residues. The CDR3: CASSLWGGGNQPQHF. Here the CDR3 DNA reads TGTGCCAGCAGCTTGTGGGGGGGCGGCAATCAGCCCCAGCATTTT.

The rearrangement joins TRBV7-9 to TRBJ1-5; 8 nucleotides align to TRBD1. The CDR3 has 15 amino acids. CDR1 is SEHNR, CDR2 FQNEAQ, per germline (reference sequence). After removal of 1 base from V and 1 base from J, the junction contained 0 bases not matched to a gene. The CDR3 loop is CASSLGDRSNQPQHF. Written as DNA, the CDR3 is TGTGCCAGCAGCTTAGGGGACAGGAGCAATCAGCCCCAGCATTTT.

This clone was seen once. CDR3 loop: CASSIGTHSNQPQHF. The CDR3 coding sequence is TGTGCCAGTAGTATAGGGACACATAGCAATCAGCCCCAGCATTTT. The chain couples TRBV19 to TRBJ1-5; maybe TRBD1 (5 bases). The V end lost 1 base, the J end lost 0 bases, and 7 bases lay between the germline ends. Germline V lookup: CDR1 LNHDA, CDR2 SQIVND (reference sequence). This CDR3 contains 15 residues. Looking up the rest from reference TRBV19 and TRBJ1-5 gives the full variable domain: DGGITQSPKYLFRKEGQNVTLSCEQNLNHDAMYWYRQDPGQGLRLIYYSQIVNDFQKGDIAEGYSVSREKKESFPLTVTSAQKNPTAFYLCASSIGTHSNQPQHFGDGTRLSIL.

The DNA of the CDR3 is TGCGCCAGCAGCCTTGTTACGGGGGTGCAGTACTTC. The encoded protein is CASSLVTGVQYF. V and J are TRBV5-1 and TRBJ2-7; D may be TRBD2 (6 bases). In germline, CDR1 is SGHRS, CDR2 YFSETQ. The length of the CDR3 is 12 residues. The germline V and J ends were trimmed by 4 bases and 9 bases, with 14 bases remaining between them.

The sample holds one count of this clone. The V call is TRBV7-9, the J call TRBJ2-3; possible D gene TRBD1, 6 bases. The ends were cut back, 2 bases at V and 10 bases at J, with 13 bases in the middle. This CDR3 has 13 residues. In germline, CDR1 is SEHNR, CDR2 FQNEAQ (reference sequence). The CDR3 loop reads CASSLYPEGAQYF. The CDR3 coding sequence is TGTGCCAGCAGCTTATATCCTGAGGGGGCGCAGTATTTT. The full variable domain, with the rest looked up from reference TRBV7-9 and TRBJ2-3, is DTGVSQNPRHKITKRGQNVTFRCDPISEHNRLYWYRQTLGQGPEFLTYFQNEAQLEKSRLLSDRFSAERPKGSFSTLEIQRTEQGDSAMYLCASSLYPEGAQYFGPGTRLTVL.

The rearrangement links TRBV10-2 to TRBJ2-3; D is possibly TRBD2 (6 bases). V was cut by 7 bases and J by 6 bases, with 20 bases left in between. The CDR3 totals 15 residues. CDR1 and CDR2 (germline): WSHSY, SAAADI. The chain's CDR3 is CASNGGTPLLDTQYF. The DNA for the CDR3 is TGCGCCAGCAATGGCGGGACTCCCCTCTTGGATACGCAGTATTTT.

In its sample, this clone was seen a few times. In DNA, the CDR3 is TGCGCCAGCAGCCCATTTAGCGGGGGGGCCGGAGATACGCAGTATTTT. The encoded protein is CASSPFSGGAGDTQYF. The V gene is TRBV5-1, the J gene TRBJ2-3; 11 bases are shared with TRBD2. The V and J ends lost 4 bases and 5 bases, in that order; junction bases with no gene match: 9. CDR1 and CDR2 from the germline V gene are SGHRS and YFSETQ. CDR3 length equals 16 residues.

The genes are TRBV11-1 and TRBJ2-7, with D possibly TRBD2 on 6 matching bases. Trimming removed 5 bases from V and 2 bases from J, with 16 bases in between. Looked up from germline, CDR1 is SGHAT and CDR2 is FQDESV (reference sequence). The CDR3 length is 15 residues. The CDR3 nucleotides read TGTGCCAGCAGCAGCTCCCTAGCGCATACCTACGAGCAGTACTTC. Translating it yields CASSSSLAHTYEQYF.